Listed below are T cell receptor beta chains from one sample, sequenced in a study of cytomegalovirus exposure and HLA in healthy donors. Only in-frame clones appear in the TCRdb table, and some are missing; sequencing was by immunoSEQ multiplex PCR. The data hold approximately 140,000 clones, with 65% to 90% observed a single time. The sequencing input was PBMCs. Source of these receptors: a girl aged 2-9 years in good health and CMV-seronegative. The CDR3 runs from the conserved cysteine through the conserved F or W. D genes are given only for firm matches. Only some rows state a clone size, as once, few, many or a class for expanded clones.

abundance	v_gene	d_gene	j_gene	CDR3nt	CDR3aa
NA	TRBV2	TRBD1	TRBJ1-1	TGTGCCAGCTTAGGCACGGGACAGACGAACACTGAAGCTTTCTTT	CASLGTGQTNTEAFF
NA	TRBV13	TRBD1	TRBJ2-7	TGTGCCAGCAGCTTAGTTGGGACAGGCAACATCGAGCAGTACTTC	CASSLVGTGNIEQYF
NA	TRBV18	NA	TRBJ1-1	TGTGCCAGCTCTTTAATCAAACTACAGGGAAGCAACACTGAAGCTTTCTTT	CASSLIKLQGSNTEAFF
NA	TRBV10-3	NA	TRBJ2-2	TGTGCCACGCGGGACTTTTCCACCGGGGAGCTGTTTTTT	CATRDFSTGELFF
few	TRBV7-3	NA	TRBJ2-1	TGTGCCAGCAGCTCACAGGGTAGCTCCTACAATGAGCAGTTCTTC	CASSSQGSSYNEQFF
NA	TRBV6-1	NA	TRBJ2-2	TGTGCCAGCACCAAGAACACCGGGGAGCTGTTTTTT	CASTKNTGELFF
NA	TRBV6-4	NA	TRBJ2-3	TGTGCCAGCAGTGACTCAGGGCGGGCAGATACGCAGTATTTT	CASSDSGRADTQYF
once	TRBV7-3	NA	TRBJ2-7	TGTGCCAGCAGCCGCGGTCACAGCTTGTCAGGGAAGACCTACGAGCAGTACTTC	CASSRGHSLSGKTYEQYF
NA	TRBV11-2	NA	TRBJ2-7	TGTGCCAGCAGCTCCCCCCCATCCTACGAGCAGTACTTC	CASSSPPSYEQYF
few	TRBV4-1	NA	TRBJ1-1	TGCGCCAGCAGCCAAGCCCCGGGGAACACTGAAGCTTTCTTT	CASSQAPGNTEAFF
once	TRBV6-5	NA	TRBJ2-1	TGTGCCAGCAGTACCCCGGACTACAAAGCGGCCGAGCAGTTCTTC	CASSTPDYKAAEQFF
NA	TRBV27	TRBD1	TRBJ1-3	TGTGCCAGCAGCCAATCTTCCCGGGACAGGGGAAACACCATATATTTT	CASSQSSRDRGNTIYF
NA	TRBV5-1	NA	TRBJ1-3	TGCGCCAGCAGCTTGACTGGTAGTGGAAACACCATATATTTT	CASSLTGSGNTIYF
NA	TRBV29-1	NA	TRBJ1-2	TGCAGCGTTGAAGGTCGACTCTATGGCTACACCTTC	CSVEGRLYGYTF
NA	TRBV5-1	TRBD2	TRBJ2-3	TGCGCCAGCAGCGATACTAGCGGCGGCACAGATACGCAGTATTTT	CASSDTSGGTDTQYF
NA	TRBV9	TRBD1	TRBJ2-3	TGTGCCAGCAGCCCAAGACAGGGAGCAGATACGCAGTATTTT	CASSPRQGADTQYF
NA	TRBV2	TRBD2	TRBJ2-5	TGTGCCAGCAGAGCCCTAGCGGGGGGGTCCGGAGAGACCCAGTACTTC	CASRALAGGSGETQYF
NA	TRBV4-2	TRBD2	TRBJ2-1	TGTGCCAGCAGCCGACGAACAAATCTCGGACTAGCGGGGGGGAATGAGCAGTTCTTC	CASSRRTNLGLAGGNEQFF
NA	TRBV4-2	NA	TRBJ2-3	TGTGCCAGCAGTCCGTGGGGGCAGGGGAGCACAGATACGCAGTATTTT	CASSPWGQGSTDTQYF
NA	TRBV4-3	NA	TRBJ1-1	TGCGCCAGCAGCCAAACGGGGTCTGGCACTGAAGCTTTCTTT	CASSQTGSGTEAFF
NA	TRBV5-5	TRBD1	TRBJ1-3	TGTGCCAGCAGCTACGACGGGACAGGGATGACTGGAAACACCATATATTTT	CASSYDGTGMTGNTIYF
few	TRBV5-1	TRBD2	TRBJ2-7	TGCGCCAGCAGCCCGGTAAGCGGGACTTCCTACGAGCAGTACTTC	CASSPVSGTSYEQYF
few	TRBV7-2	TRBD1	TRBJ1-2	TGTGCCAGCAGTCCAGGGGGCGGGGACTATGGCTACACCTTC	CASSPGGGDYGYTF
NA	TRBV6-1	NA	TRBJ2-1	TGTGCCAGCAGTGAAGCCCTAGCTCTGAATGAGCAGTTCTTC	CASSEALALNEQFF
NA	TRBV21-1	NA	TRBJ1-2	TGTGCCAGCAGCAAGTTATCGGGGTCGGGTGGCTACACCTTC	CASSKLSGSGGYTF
NA	TRBV7-9	NA	TRBJ2-3	TGTGCCAGCAGCTTAGAAGCCCCTCGTGATACGCAGTATTTT	CASSLEAPRDTQYF
once	TRBV6-5	NA	TRBJ2-3	TGTGCCAGCAGCACCCGGGACACAGATACGCAGTATTTT	CASSTRDTDTQYF
NA	TRBV27	NA	TRBJ2-2	TGTGCCAGCAGTCCAGGGGCGAACACCGGGGAGCTGTTTTTT	CASSPGANTGELFF
NA	TRBV15	NA	TRBJ2-1	TGTGCCACCAGCAGAGTTGCAACACGGGGACTTGCGGAGGCCTACAATGAGCAGTTCTTC	CATSRVATRGLAEAYNEQFF
NA	TRBV30	NA	TRBJ2-3	TGTGCCTTTCGGGGCGGGGTGCCCACTACTAGCACAGATACGCAGTATTTT	CAFRGGVPTTSTDTQYF
NA	TRBV30	TRBD1	TRBJ1-4	TGTGCCTGGAGTGTACCCGCCGGGACAGGGAGCGAAAAACTGTTTTTT	CAWSVPAGTGSEKLFF
NA	TRBV7-9	TRBD2	TRBJ2-1	TGTGCCAGCAGCGCTCAACTAGCGGGGATCAATGAGCAGTTCTTC	CASSAQLAGINEQFF
NA	TRBV5-4	NA	TRBJ2-5	TGTGCCAGCAGCTCCGGGTGGCTGGAAGAGACCCAGTACTTC	CASSSGWLEETQYF
NA	TRBV29-1	TRBD1	TRBJ1-2	TGCAGCGTCGGCTTCTCCGGGGACAGGGGGCGTGATGGCTACACCTTC	CSVGFSGDRGRDGYTF
NA	TRBV5-1	TRBD2	TRBJ2-3	TGCGCCAGCAGCGGGAGGGGAGGACTAGCGGGGGAAGGTACGCAGTATTTT	CASSGRGGLAGEGTQYF
NA	TRBV10-3	TRBD1	TRBJ1-3	TGTGCCATAAGGGGACAGGCCTACTCTGGAAACACCATATATTTT	CAIRGQAYSGNTIYF
NA	TRBV9	NA	TRBJ1-2	TGTGCCAGCACATCCGGGGAATCGGACTATGGCTACACCTTC	CASTSGESDYGYTF
NA	TRBV6-5	NA	TRBJ2-1	TGTGCCAGCAGTCAGCGCCGGGAAGACAATGAGCAGTTCTTC	CASSQRREDNEQFF
NA	TRBV30	TRBD1	TRBJ2-2	TGTGCCTGGAGTATCCGGGACAGGGACACCGGGGAGCTGTTTTTT	CAWSIRDRDTGELFF
NA	TRBV2	NA	TRBJ2-1	TGTGCCAGCAGTGGACAGATTTACAATGAGCAGTTCTTC	CASSGQIYNEQFF
once	TRBV10-3	NA	TRBJ1-2	TGTGCCATCAAAGAGAGTAAGGGACTTCAAGGCTACACCTTC	CAIKESKGLQGYTF
NA	TRBV5-1	NA	TRBJ1-3	TGCGCCAGCAGGGACAGTTTTGGTGGAAACACCATATATTTT	CASRDSFGGNTIYF
NA	TRBV2	TRBD1	TRBJ2-5	TGTGCCAGCAGGGGGGGCGGGACAGGGGACGAGACCCAGTACTTC	CASRGGGTGDETQYF
NA	TRBV6-5	NA	TRBJ1-3	TGTGCCAGCAGTTACCCGACACAGAGATCTGGAAACACCATATATTTT	CASSYPTQRSGNTIYF
NA	TRBV13	TRBD1	TRBJ1-1	TGTGCCAGCAGCTGGGGACAGGGGAACACTGAAGCTTTCTTT	CASSWGQGNTEAFF
NA	TRBV11-2	TRBD1	TRBJ2-2	TGTGCCAGCAGCTTATTCCGGGACAGGGCCACGAACACCGGGGAGCTGTTTTTT	CASSLFRDRATNTGELFF
NA	TRBV5-4	NA	TRBJ1-2	TGTGCCAGCAACAATCTGGGAGAGGACTATGGCTACACCTTC	CASNNLGEDYGYTF
NA	TRBV19	NA	TRBJ2-5	TGTGCCAGTAGTGCCGGCAAAGCAGACAAAGAGACCCAGTACTTC	CASSAGKADKETQYF
NA	TRBV4-2	TRBD2	TRBJ2-1	TGTGCCAGCAGCCGCCGAACTAGCGGTCCTTCCACGCCTAATTACAATGAGCAGTTCTTC	CASSRRTSGPSTPNYNEQFF
NA	TRBV5-1	NA	TRBJ2-7	TGCGCCAGCAGCCCTGGGACAACCTACGAGCAGTACTTC	CASSPGTTYEQYF
NA	TRBV28	TRBD1	TRBJ2-1	TGTGCCAGCAGTTTATGGGGGACAGGGGGCCCCCGAAGTGGCAATGAGCAGTTCTTC	CASSLWGTGGPRSGNEQFF
NA	TRBV18	NA	TRBJ1-1	TGTGCCAGCTCACCAGGCAAGAACACTGAAGCTTTCTTT	CASSPGKNTEAFF
NA	TRBV2	TRBD2	TRBJ2-7	TGTGCCAGCAGTGAGGCGAGGATAAGCGGGAAAACCTACGAGCAGTACTTC	CASSEARISGKTYEQYF
NA	TRBV27	NA	TRBJ2-1	TGTGCCAGCAGTCGACAGAGCTCCTACAATGAGCAGTTCTTC	CASSRQSSYNEQFF
NA	TRBV16	NA	TRBJ1-5	TGTGCCAGCAGCCGGAGAAATCACTCCAATCAGCCCCAGCATTTT	CASSRRNHSNQPQHF